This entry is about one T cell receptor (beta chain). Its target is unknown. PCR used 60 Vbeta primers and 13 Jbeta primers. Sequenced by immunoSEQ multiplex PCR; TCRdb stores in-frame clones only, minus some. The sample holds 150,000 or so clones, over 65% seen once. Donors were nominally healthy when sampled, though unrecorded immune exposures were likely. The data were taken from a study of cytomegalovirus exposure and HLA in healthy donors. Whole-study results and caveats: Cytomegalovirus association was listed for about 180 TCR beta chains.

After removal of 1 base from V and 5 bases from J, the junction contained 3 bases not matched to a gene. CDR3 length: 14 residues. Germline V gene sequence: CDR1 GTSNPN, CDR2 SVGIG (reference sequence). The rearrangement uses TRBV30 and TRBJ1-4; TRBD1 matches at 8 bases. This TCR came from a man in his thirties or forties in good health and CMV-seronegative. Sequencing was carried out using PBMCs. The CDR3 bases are TGTGCCTGGAGTGGCAGGGGGCAAAATGAAAAACTGTTTTTT. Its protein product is CAWSGRGQNEKLFF.